Presented here are 32 T cell receptor beta chains from one specimen sequenced in a study of T cell responses to AZD1222 COVID-19 vaccine. Measured with immunoSEQ multiplex PCR; TCRdb has only the in-frame clones, and not every one. The table has about 160,000 clones, 92% seen once. This sample comprised peripheral blood, obtained 28 days after the second AZD1222 dose. The receptors come from an adult who received the AZD1222 COVID-19 vaccine.

The genes are TRBV19 and TRBJ2-3; 12 nucleotides agree with TRBD2. V shed 5 bases, J shed 6 bases, and the junction held 18 bases outside the gene matches. Germline loops: CDR1 LNHDA, CDR2 SQIVND (reference sequence). This CDR3 spans 19 amino acids. CDR3 amino acids: CASSPSGTSGSLGSDTQYF. The CDR3 DNA reads TGTGCCAGTAGTCCCTCCGGGACTAGCGGGTCATTAGGTTCGGATACGCAGTATTTT. Full variable domain (remainder filled in from reference TRBV19 and TRBJ2-3): DGGITQSPKYLFRKEGQNVTLSCEQNLNHDAMYWYRQDPGQGLRLIYYSQIVNDFQKGDIAEGYSVSREKKESFPLTVTSAQKNPTAFYLCASSPSGTSGSLGSDTQYFGPGTRLTVL.

V gene TRBV28 combines with J gene TRBJ1-5, with TRBD1 identical over 8 bases. The V gene's germline CDR1 is MDHEN and CDR2 SYDVKM. V shed 7 bases and J 7 bases; nucleotides not matched to a gene: 6. The CDR3 sequence is 13 residues long. CDR3 amino acids: CASKAGGGQPQHF. CDR3 DNA: TGTGCCAGCAAGGCAGGGGGCGGGCAGCCCCAGCATTTT.

This clone was recorded once. The rearrangement joins TRBV7-9 to TRBJ1-2; 7 bases are a match to TRBD1. The CDR3 has 13 amino acids. J was trimmed by 13 bases and V by 0 bases; bases with no gene match: 8. Germline-derived CDR1 and CDR2 are SEHNR and FQNEAQ (reference sequence). The DNA for the CDR3 is TGTGCCAGCAGCTTAGCATCTGAGGGGGCCAGCACCTTC. Its protein is CASSLASEGASTF.

The V gene is TRBV29-1, the J gene TRBJ2-2; 8 nucleotides align to TRBD1. Looked up from germline, CDR1 is SQVTM and CDR2 is ANQGSEA. The CDR3 is 12 amino acids. Losses at the gene ends were 4 bases for V and 7 bases for J; bases not matched to a gene: 2. In nucleotides, the CDR3 is TGCAGCGTTGGACAGGGGCACGGGGAGCTGTTTTTT. The encoded protein is CSVGQGHGELFF.

The chain combines TRBV25-1 with TRBJ1-4; D remains unclear. Germline values: CDR1 MGHDK, CDR2 SYGVNS. The germline V and J ends were trimmed by 4 bases and 8 bases, with 8 bases remaining between them. The CDR3 has 12 amino acids. DNA for the CDR3: TGTGCCAGCAGTGCCGGTTGGGAAAAACTGTTTTTT. Residues: CASSAGWEKLFF. Full variable domain (outside the CDR3, taken from reference TRBV25-1 and TRBJ1-4): EADIYQTPRYLVIGTGKKITLECSQTMGHDKMYWYQQDPGMELHLIHYSYGVNSTEKGDLSSESTVSRIRTEHFPLTLESARPSHTSQYLCASSAGWEKLFFGSGTQLSVL.

J is TRBJ2-5 and V is TRBV6-5, with D unclear. The V gene lost 0 bases and the J gene lost 4 bases, with 15 bases spanning the gap. The CDR3 totals 16 residues. Germline V gives CDR1 MNHEY, CDR2 SVGAGI. The CDR3 here is CASSYSSQTLVETQYF. The CDR3 coding sequence is TGTGCCAGCAGTTACTCCTCCCAGACCCTTGTAGAGACCCAGTACTTC.

The J gene is TRBJ2-3, the V gene TRBV7-9, with D possibly called TRBD1 or TRBD2 (5 bases each). Deletions cut 5 bases from V and 1 base from J, with 7 bases between. The CDR3 loop spans 13 amino acids. Per the germline V gene, CDR1 is SEHNR and CDR2 is FQNEAQ (reference sequence). The CDR3 protein is CASSQGGTDTQYF. CDR3 sequence (DNA): TGTGCCAGCAGCCAGGGAGGCACAGATACGCAGTATTTT.

This chain links TRBV24-1 with TRBJ2-1, with unresolved D. Trimming removed 1 base from V and 6 bases from J, with 6 bases in between. The V gene's germline CDR1 is KGHDR and CDR2 SFDVKD. The CDR3 is made up of 13 amino acids. DNA for the CDR3: TGTGCCACCAGTGATTTCAGATCCAATGAGCAGTTCTTC. Translated, it gives CATSDFRSNEQFF.

This rearrangement joins TRBV6-6 to TRBJ2-5; 7 nucleotides line up with TRBD2. The junction had 6 bases not matched to a gene; V was cut back by 6 bases and J by 5 bases. CDR1 and CDR2 (germline): MNHNY, SVGAGI (reference sequence). The CDR3 contains 13 residues. CDR3 sequence: CASRPAGVETQYF. CDR3 DNA sequence: TGTGCCAGCAGACCCGCGGGAGTTGAGACCCAGTACTTC.

The chain couples TRBV2 to TRBJ2-3; D possibly matches TRBD1 or TRBD2 (5 bases each). CDR3 length equals 13 residues. Trimming pared 6 bases from V and 6 bases from J, leaving 13 bases between. Germline loops: CDR1 SNHLY, CDR2 FYNNEI. The CDR3 DNA sequence: TGTGCCAGCAGCCGGGACGGAGTGGATACGCAGTATTTT. Translating it yields CASSRDGVDTQYF.

V usage is TRBV27 and J usage is TRBJ2-7; D unresolved. V lost 2 bases and J lost 7, with 9 bases in between. CDR3 size: 12 residues. CDR1 and CDR2 from the germline V gene are MNHEY and SMNVEV (reference sequence). CDR3 sequence (DNA): TGTGCCAGCAGTTTAAAGGGTGGAGAGCAGTACTTC. Protein product: CASSLKGGEQYF.

The sample holds a few counts of this clone. The chain uses TRBV7-9 and TRBJ2-1; D possibly corresponds to TRBD2 (6 bases). This CDR3 is built from 12 residues. Germline-derived CDR1 and CDR2 are SEHNR and FQNEAQ (reference sequence). The V end lost 0 bases, the J end lost 14 bases, and 11 bases lay between the germline ends. CDR3: CASSLAEGLEFF. Written as DNA, the CDR3 is TGTGCCAGCAGCTTAGCGGAGGGACTTGAGTTCTTC.

The rearrangement links TRBV3-1 (or the pseudogene TRBV3-2) to TRBJ1-2, with TRBD1 matching over 9 bases. V shed 4 bases, J shed 4 bases, and the junction held 4 bases outside the gene matches. The CDR3 sequence is 14 residues long. CDR1 LGHDT and CDR2 YNNKEL come from the germline V gene (reference sequence). The CDR3 here is CASSRGTGTYGYTF. The CDR3 region has the DNA TGTGCCAGCAGCCGAGGGACAGGGACCTATGGCTACACCTTC.

The rearrangement links TRBV9 to TRBJ1-5; 7 bases agree with TRBD1. The V segment lost 3 bases and the J segment 4 bases; nucleotides outside the gene matches: 4. The CDR3 covers 14 residues. Germline V gives CDR1 SGDLS, CDR2 YYNGEE. The CDR3 DNA reads TGTGCCAGCAGCGCCGGACAGGAGAATCAGCCCCAGCATTTT. Its protein product is CASSAGQENQPQHF.

The chain couples TRBV6-1 to TRBJ1-3; D gene uncertain. The length of the CDR3 is 13 residues. Germline V lookup: CDR1 MNHNS, CDR2 SASEGT. V was pared by 3 bases and J by 4 bases, with 7 bases between. The CDR3 sequence: CASSEGQGNTIYF. For the CDR3, the DNA is TGTGCCAGCAGTGAGGGTCAGGGAAACACCATATATTTT.

The chain has TRBV14 and TRBJ2-1; the D is unclear. The CDR3 consists of 13 residues. The V gene's germline CDR1 is SGHDN and CDR2 FVKESK. V shed 1 base and J shed 4 bases, with 5 bases lying between them. CDR3: CASSQVLYNEQFF. DNA of the CDR3: TGTGCCAGCAGCCAAGTGCTTTACAATGAGCAGTTCTTC.

V is TRBV6-5 and J is TRBJ1-6; unclear D gene. Trimming cost V 6 bases and J 10 bases, with 16 bases left between them. The CDR3 is made up of 14 amino acids. The germline gives CDR1 MNHEY, CDR2 SVGAGI. CDR3 nucleotide sequence: TGTGCCAGCAGGAAACCAGAGGGAAGGTCACCCCTCCACTTT. Translated, it gives CASRKPEGRSPLHF.

The chain couples TRBV5-1 to TRBJ1-1, with D perhaps matching TRBD1 (6 bases). The V gene lost 2 bases and the J gene lost 4 bases, with 18 bases spanning the gap. Germline V gene sequence: CDR1 SGHRS, CDR2 YFSETQ. The CDR3 runs 16 residues. The CDR3 bases are TGCGCCAGCAGCTTTAACGCTGCAGGGGCAAGCACTGAAGCTTTCTTT. Translated, it gives CASSFNAAGASTEAFF.

The rearrangement links TRBV7-2 to TRBJ2-7; tentatively, D is TRBD1 or TRBD2 (6 bases each). Germline CDR1 SGHTA, CDR2 FQGNSA. V dropped 5 bases and J dropped 3 bases, with 14 bases sitting between them. This CDR3 is built from 14 residues. The CDR3 nucleotides are TGTGCCAGCAGCCTCTCGGAGGGACACTACGAGCAGTACTTC. It specifies CASSLSEGHYEQYF.

The chain couples TRBV5-1 to TRBJ2-4; possible D gene TRBD1, 6 bases. The ends were cut back, 1 base at V and 10 bases at J, with 12 bases in the middle. This CDR3 region has 13 residues. Germline loops: CDR1 SGHRS, CDR2 YFSETQ. The CDR3 loop is CASSLSGQLIQYF. The CDR3 DNA follows: TGCGCCAGCAGCTTGTCTGGACAGCTAATTCAGTACTTC.

V is TRBV21-1 and J is TRBJ1-1. TRBV21-1 is an annotated pseudogene. The CDR3 is made up of 16 amino acids. This chain's CDR3 is CASTPWGTYSNTEAFF. As DNA, the CDR3 is TGTGCCAGCACCCCATGGGGAACCTACTCAAACACTGAAGCTTTCTTT.

This chain's CDR3 is CASSLFGTGSGNTIYF. In DNA, the CDR3 is TGTGCCAGCAGCTTGTTTGGGACAGGATCTGGAAACACCATATATTTT. This rearrangement joins TRBV5-4 to TRBJ1-3, with 8 bases lining up with TRBD1. With V trimmed by 1 base and J by 1 base, 4 bases remained unmatched. The CDR3 is 16 amino acids. Germline values: CDR1 SGHNT, CDR2 YYREEE (reference sequence).

The gene calls are TRBV10-2 and TRBJ2-7; the match to TRBD2 covers 13 bases. Germline CDR1 WSHSY, CDR2 SAAADI. V gave up 5 bases and J gave up 3 bases; unmatched junction bases: 10. The CDR3 has 17 amino acids. The CDR3 loop reads CASSKIPGLAGIYEQYF. The CDR3, as DNA: TGCGCCAGCAGTAAAATTCCGGGACTAGCGGGAATCTACGAGCAGTACTTC.

J is TRBJ1-2 and V is TRBV28; D gene uncertain. CDR3 size: 13 residues. Looked up from germline, CDR1 is MDHEN and CDR2 is SYDVKM. With 7 bases removed from V and 8 bases from J, the gap between germline ends came to 17 bases. The CDR3 DNA follows: TGTGCCAGCATCAGGCCGGGCTTTGAGGGCTACACCTTC. Protein product: CASIRPGFEGYTF.

The chain links TRBV10-1 to TRBJ2-1; D is perhaps TRBD1 (5 bases). There are 15 residues in the CDR3. The germline V gene encodes CDR1 WNHNN and CDR2 SYGVQD (reference sequence). Trimming stripped 5 bases from V and 5 bases from J, with 16 bases between. The CDR3 nucleotides read TGCGCCAGCAGTTCCTCCCCTTCAGGGAACAATGAGCAGTTCTTC. Amino acids: CASSSSPSGNNEQFF.

The chain recombines TRBV12-3 or TRBV12-4 with TRBJ2-1, with D unresolved. V was pared by 7 bases and J by 4 bases, with 11 bases between. The CDR3 has 13 amino acids. The CDR3 here is CASTLGGYNEQFF. The CDR3 DNA sequence: TGTGCCAGCACTCTGGGTGGTTACAATGAGCAGTTCTTC.

The gene calls are TRBV5-5 and TRBJ1-2; tentative D call: TRBD1 (6 bases). Looked up from germline, CDR1 is SGHKS and CDR2 is YYEKEE (reference sequence). The germline V and J ends were trimmed by 2 bases and 6 bases, with 20 bases remaining between them. The CDR3 has 16 amino acids. The chain's CDR3 is CASSLIDGQFFDGYTF. For the CDR3, the DNA is TGTGCCAGCAGCTTAATAGATGGACAGTTCTTCGATGGCTACACCTTC.

V gene TRBV6-4 combines with J gene TRBJ1-6, with D maybe TRBD1 (6 bases). Germline CDR1 MRHNA, CDR2 SNTAGT. CDR3 length equals 18 residues. Between the trimmed V and J ends, which lost 0 bases and 0 bases, there was a span of 12 bases. CDR3 DNA: TGTGCCAGCAGTGACTCGTTGGCAGGGGCCTCCTATAATTCACCCCTCCACTTT. This gives the protein CASSDSLAGASYNSPLHF.

This chain connects TRBV7-2 to TRBJ2-2; the D call may be TRBD1 or TRBD2 (5 bases each). Between the trimmed V and J ends, which lost 5 bases and 5 bases, there was a span of 21 bases. CDR1 and CDR2 (germline): SGHTA, FQGNSA. This CDR3 has 17 amino acids. The CDR3 region is CASSPTRDLSGTGELFF. CDR3 sequence (DNA): TGTGCCAGCAGCCCCACCAGGGATCTTTCGGGAACCGGGGAGCTGTTTTTT.

The rearrangement links TRBV28 to TRBJ1-1; D not resolved. CDR3 length: 12 residues. Trimming took 4 bases from V and 1 from J, leaving 4 bases between them. CDR1 is MDHEN, CDR2 SYDVKM, per germline. The DNA of the CDR3 is TGTGCCAGCAGTTCGCAGAACACTGAAGCTTTCTTT. Its protein product is CASSSQNTEAFF.

V and J are TRBV7-8 and TRBJ1-2, with D uncertain. CDR1 is SGHVS, CDR2 FQNEAQ, per germline. The CDR3 spans 16 residues. Trimming left V 3 bases short and J 0 bases short, with 14 bases between. The CDR3 protein is CASSFAGREANYGYTF. In DNA form, the CDR3 reads TGTGCCAGCAGCTTTGCAGGTCGGGAAGCTAACTATGGCTACACCTTC.

This chain connects TRBV27 to TRBJ2-7; tentative D call: TRBD1 (5 bases). CDR1 is MNHEY, CDR2 SMNVEV, per germline (reference sequence). The CDR3 totals 12 residues. V gave up 2 bases and J gave up 7 bases, with 9 bases separating them. CDR3 in amino acids: CASSLRGREQYF. The CDR3 DNA sequence: TGTGCCAGCAGTTTAAGGGGTAGGGAGCAGTACTTC.